This T cell receptor beta chain was identified in a study of vaccination and CD4 T cells after COVID-19. Treatment reported: approximately nine-day PBMC culture with coronavirus spike peptide pools or control peptides (ViraFEST assay). At the Johns Hopkins FTIC core, DNA taken from cultured CD4+ T cells was sequenced by way of the Oncomine TCR Beta short-read assay. Each CDR3 protein gets one entry after TCRdb re-called the PCR reads with MiXCR. The profile shows approximately 11,000 distinct CDR3 sequences, roughly 47% of them singletons. CDR3 length equals 15 residues. V lost 3 bases and J lost 1, with 15 bases in between. Germline values: CDR1 GTSNPN, CDR2 SVGIG (reference sequence). As to this clonotype: What it binds is not known.

The sequenced material came from CD4+ T cells from blood, cultured in vitro. This sequence was found in a human donor who had recovered from COVID-19. The chain is built from TRBV30 and TRBJ2-5; D is possibly TRBD1 (6 bases). The chain's CDR3 is CAWSRGKAGQETQYF. CDR3 DNA sequence: TGTGCCTGGAGCAGGGGCAAGGCGGGCCAAGAGACCCAGTACTTC. Looking up the rest from reference TRBV30 and TRBJ2-5 gives the full variable domain: SQTIHQWPATLVQPVGSPLSLECTVEGTSNPNLYWYRQAAGRGLQLLFYSVGIGQISSEVPQNLSASRPQDRQFILSSKKLLLSDSGFYLCAWSRGKAGQETQYFGPGTRLLVL.